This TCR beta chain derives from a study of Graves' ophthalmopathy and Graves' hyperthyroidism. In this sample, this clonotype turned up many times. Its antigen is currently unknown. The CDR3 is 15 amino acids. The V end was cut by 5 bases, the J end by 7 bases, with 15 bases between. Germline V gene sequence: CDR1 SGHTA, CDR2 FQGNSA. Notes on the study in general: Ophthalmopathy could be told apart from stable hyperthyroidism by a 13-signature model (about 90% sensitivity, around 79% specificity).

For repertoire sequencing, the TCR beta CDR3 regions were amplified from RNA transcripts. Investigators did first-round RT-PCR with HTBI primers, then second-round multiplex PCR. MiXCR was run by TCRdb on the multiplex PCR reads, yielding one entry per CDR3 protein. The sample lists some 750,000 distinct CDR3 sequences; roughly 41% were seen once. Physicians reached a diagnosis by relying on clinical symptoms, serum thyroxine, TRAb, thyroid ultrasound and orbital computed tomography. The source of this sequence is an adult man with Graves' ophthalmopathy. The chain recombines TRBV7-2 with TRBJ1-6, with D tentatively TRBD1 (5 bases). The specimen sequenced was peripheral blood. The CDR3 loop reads CASSPGGTKNSPLHF. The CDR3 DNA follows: TGTGCCAGCAGCCCTGGAGGGACGAAGAATTCACCCCTCCACTTT.